This TCR beta chain was recovered during a study of blood T cell repertoires in COVID-19. Study-wide background: Both acute and convalescent COVID-19 samples were obtained from the United States, Italy and Spain. The analysed material was cDNA or gDNA that came from T cells, B-cell-depleted T cells, or PBMCs.

Unmatched junction bases numbered 2, after V lost 3 bases and J lost 1 base. The CDR3 runs to 15 residues. The germline V gene encodes CDR1 MDHEN and CDR2 SYDVKM. Original handling: Estimation of nucleated cell counts was performed using reference gene primer amplification. Using immunoSEQ multiplex PCR, the repertoire was profiled, and TCRdb retains in-frame clones only, with some absent. The V and J calls and clone size were taken over from that table, and D and trimming were inferred from the DNA. The sample has nearly 100,000 clones, 75% to 90% seen once. The rearrangement joins TRBV28 to TRBJ2-7, with 11 bases fitting TRBD2. The receptor's source is an older man with acute or convalescent COVID-19. Sequences were obtained from peripheral blood. The CDR3 spells CASSLRTSGSYEQYF. CDR3 DNA sequence: TGTGCCAGCAGTTTGAGGACTAGCGGGTCCTACGAGCAGTACTTC.